This T cell receptor beta chain appears in the sequencing data of a study of cytomegalovirus exposure and HLA in healthy donors. The length of the CDR3 is 18 residues. V was pared by 4 bases and J by 0 bases, with 12 bases of the junction left unmatched. Germline V lookup: CDR1 MNHEY, CDR2 SMNVEV (reference sequence). The PCR ran on 60 Vbeta and 13 Jbeta primers. Libraries were prepared by immunoSEQ multiplex PCR; TCRdb keeps only in-frame clonotypes and omits some of them. The data show approximately 150,000 clones, around 75% seen once. This sequence was found in a man aged 18-30 years in good health and CMV-seropositive. The sequenced sample consisted of PBMCs. The gene calls are TRBV27 and TRBJ2-1; 7 nucleotides line up with TRBD2. The CDR3 reads CASSSREDIRRSYNEQFF. CDR3 nucleotides: TGTGCCAGCAGTTCCCGGGAGGATATTCGACGCTCCTACAATGAGCAGTTCTTC.